This T cell receptor (beta chain) appears in the sequencing data of a study of blood T cells in healthy people across ages (dated by TCRdb to 2013 to 2016). Study-wide context: In model experiments, roughly one uniquely barcoded TCR beta cDNA molecule per two T cells was captured by template switching. Using deep sequencing normalized with unique cDNA molecular identifiers, the study measured how TCR beta repertoire diversity changes with age. To avoid experimental bias, donors of different ages were distributed randomly across sequencing lanes. Using the same blood draw, the study looked at two additional independent replicas of 1 million unique cDNA reads for two donors, one aged 18 to 29 and the other aged 80 or older. The donors were divided into four age groups: young (average roughly 15 years), middle-aged (approximately 42), aged (about 60) and long-lived (nearly 85).

Remarks on this clonotype: The antigen this receptor binds is unknown. Base quality data are lacking; no much larger clone is found one base away.

Library prep was done by 5' RACE. Sequenced using an Illumina HiSeq 2500. A second PCR of roughly 7 to 11 cycles was performed with a sample-barcoded 5' primer and a J-beta primer mix. Each TCR beta cDNA molecule received a unique molecular identifier from a template-switch 5' adaptor carrying 12 random nucleotides. Each sample yielded at least 2.5 million CDR3-containing paired-end reads. First-strand cDNA synthesis was performed from all RNA using the Mint cDNA synthesis kit, with priming by a TRBC-specific oligonucleotide. Following uracil-DNA glycosylase treatment, all cDNA underwent a first 18-cycle PCR with the universal primers M1SS and BC2_uni_R. In the authors' own workflow: For normalization, 1 million high-quality reads, each with a distinct molecular identifier, were randomly selected from each sample. Reads with shared molecular identifiers were discarded instead of being binned into consensus sequences. CDR3 identification, clonotype clustering and error correction used MiTCR with a Q25 quality threshold and the strictest error-elimination algorithm. Lower-bound total TCR beta diversity was estimated with a nonparametric unseen species model using Euler transformation. The public reads were run again by TCRdb, first through fastp at Q25 and then through MiXCR, and only productive beta chains were kept. Rows with one shared CDR3 protein collapse into an entry with the most common genes and DNA. TCRdb, not the original authors, processed these V and J calls. Recorded for this sample are some 790,000 distinct CDR3 sequences; around 26% of them occurred a single time. About 18% of the sample is held by the ten biggest clonotypes.

Broader findings and caveats from the paper: Estimates of total diversity based on one million sequenced T cells were regarded as lower bounds and as underestimates. Observed TCR beta diversity per million T cells fell roughly linearly with age, and a significant reduction was already apparent by age around 40. Because the CMV infection status of the donors was unknown, age-related changes in expanded clonotypes may potentially have been confounded. Observed TCR beta diversity correlated strongly with the percentage of naive T cells measured by flow cytometry. The long-lived group showed more naive CD4+ T cells, fewer expanded clones and increased TCR diversity than the aged group, suggesting age selection. Because profiling used bulk unsorted PBMCs, naive and antigen-experienced compartments could not be compared conclusively.

The germline V gene yields MNHEY for CDR1 and SVGAGI for CDR2. V and J are truncated by 3 bases and 1 base respectively, leaving an intervening sequence of 16 bases. Counted from cysteine to phenylalanine, this CDR3 has 16 amino acids. Kept here is only the CDR3 DNA, which spans 48 bases and is read in frame from base 1. The donors were 40 or so Caucasian individuals from Russia, aged about 6 to 100 years, who were systemically healthy. Each donor gave ten milliliters of peripheral blood, collected into EDTA-treated Vacutainer tubes. Ficoll-Paque density-gradient centrifugation was used to isolate PBMCs, with at least 6.5 million per sample. Total RNA was extracted from PBMCs with Trizol reagent, with at least 5.5 micrograms obtained per sample. Naive CD45RAhigh/CD27high T cell percentages were measured by flow cytometry on a PBMC aliquot from every donor.

Material for sequencing was blood. The source of this sequence is a woman older than 75 in good health. This sequence uses TRBV6-5 and TRBJ2-7, with a tentative D gene TRBD2 over 5 matching bases. This receptor has the CDR3 CASSYKVGSKSYEQYF. The sequence in DNA is TGTGCCAGCAGTTATAAGGTGGGGAGCAAGTCCTACGAGCAGTACTTC.